This entry concerns a single T cell receptor (beta chain). CDR1 and CDR2 from the germline V gene are LGHNA and YNFKEQ. Trimming took 4 bases from V and 0 from J, leaving 22 bases between them. This CDR3 region has 18 residues. TCRdb used MiXCR to reprocess the 5' RACE reads, holding one entry per CDR3 protein. This repertoire shows about 76,000 distinct CDR3 sequences, 12% found once; its top ten account for 3.4%. The sample comes from a study of early T cells in non-severe SARS-CoV-2 infection. The chain carries TRBV4-2 and TRBJ2-7, with D possibly being TRBD1 or TRBD2 (5 bases each). This receptor was identified in an adult who was a healthcare worker with PCR-confirmed SARS-CoV-2 infection or an uninfected control (not recorded which). Sequenced input: whole blood. CDR3 residues: CASSRLGARSTSSYEQYF. CDR3 sequence (DNA): TGTGCCAGCAGCCGGCTCGGGGCCCGATCCACCTCCTCCTACGAGCAGTACTTC.